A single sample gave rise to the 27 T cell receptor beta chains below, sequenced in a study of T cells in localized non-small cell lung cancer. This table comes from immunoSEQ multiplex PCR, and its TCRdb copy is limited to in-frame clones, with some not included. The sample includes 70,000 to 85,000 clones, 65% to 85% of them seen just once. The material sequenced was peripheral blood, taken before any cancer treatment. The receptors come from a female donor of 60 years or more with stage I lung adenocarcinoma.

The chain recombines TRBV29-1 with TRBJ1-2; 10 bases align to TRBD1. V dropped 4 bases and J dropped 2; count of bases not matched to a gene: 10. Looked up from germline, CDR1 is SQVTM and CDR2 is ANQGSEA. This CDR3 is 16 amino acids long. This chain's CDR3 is CSVGGGQGFSNYGYTF. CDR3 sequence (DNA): TGCAGCGTTGGGGGGGGACAGGGGTTCTCGAACTATGGCTACACCTTC.

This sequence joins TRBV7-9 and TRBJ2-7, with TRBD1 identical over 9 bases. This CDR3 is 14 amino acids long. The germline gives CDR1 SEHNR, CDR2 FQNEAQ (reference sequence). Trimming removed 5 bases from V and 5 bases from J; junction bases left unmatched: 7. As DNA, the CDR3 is TGTGCCAGCAGCCCCTCGGGACAGGGAAACGAGCAGTACTTC. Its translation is CASSPSGQGNEQYF.

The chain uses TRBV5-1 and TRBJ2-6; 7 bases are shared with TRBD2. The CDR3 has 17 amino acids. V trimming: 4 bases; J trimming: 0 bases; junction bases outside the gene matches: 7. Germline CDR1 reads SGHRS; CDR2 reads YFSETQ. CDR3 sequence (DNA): TGCGCCAGCAGCCCCGGGGCGGGGGACTCTGGGGCCAACGTCCTGACTTTC. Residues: CASSPGAGDSGANVLTF.

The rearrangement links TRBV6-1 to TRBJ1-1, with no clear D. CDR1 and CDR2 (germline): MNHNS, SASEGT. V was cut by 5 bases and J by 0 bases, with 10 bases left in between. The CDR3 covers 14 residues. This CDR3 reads CASSSGRMNTEAFF. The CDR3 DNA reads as TGTGCCAGCAGTTCGGGCAGAATGAACACTGAAGCTTTCTTT.

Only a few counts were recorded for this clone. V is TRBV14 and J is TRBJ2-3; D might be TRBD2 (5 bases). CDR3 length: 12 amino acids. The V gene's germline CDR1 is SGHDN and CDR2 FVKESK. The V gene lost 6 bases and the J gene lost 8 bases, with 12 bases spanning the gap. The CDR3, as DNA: TGTGCCAGCAGTAGGACTTCGGGTACGCAGTATTTT. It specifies CASSRTSGTQYF.

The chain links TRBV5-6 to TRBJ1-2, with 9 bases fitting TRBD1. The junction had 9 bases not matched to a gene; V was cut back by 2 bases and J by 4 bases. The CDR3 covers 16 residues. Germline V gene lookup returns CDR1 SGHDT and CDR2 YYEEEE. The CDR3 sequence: CASSLVDRGGGYGYTF. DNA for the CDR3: TGTGCCAGCAGCTTAGTGGACAGGGGAGGAGGCTATGGCTACACCTTC. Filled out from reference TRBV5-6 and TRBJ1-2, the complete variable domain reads DAGVTQSPTHLIKTRGQQVTLRCSPKSGHDTVSWYQQALGQGPQFIFQYYEEEERQRGNFPDRFSGHQFPNYSSELNVNALLLGDSALYLCASSLVDRGGGYGYTFGSGTRLTVV.

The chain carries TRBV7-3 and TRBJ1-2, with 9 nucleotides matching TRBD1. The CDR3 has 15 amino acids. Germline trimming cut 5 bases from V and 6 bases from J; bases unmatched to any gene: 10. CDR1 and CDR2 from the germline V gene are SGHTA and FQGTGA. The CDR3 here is CASSPPGQGYDGYTF. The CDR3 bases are TGTGCCAGCAGCCCACCGGGACAGGGATACGATGGCTACACCTTC.

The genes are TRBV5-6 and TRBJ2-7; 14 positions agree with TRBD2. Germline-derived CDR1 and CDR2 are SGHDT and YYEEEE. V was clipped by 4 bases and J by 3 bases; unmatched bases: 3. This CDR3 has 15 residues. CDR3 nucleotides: TGTGCCAGCAGCCAAGGACTAGCGGGGGGCTACGAGCAGTACTTC. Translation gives CASSQGLAGGYEQYF.

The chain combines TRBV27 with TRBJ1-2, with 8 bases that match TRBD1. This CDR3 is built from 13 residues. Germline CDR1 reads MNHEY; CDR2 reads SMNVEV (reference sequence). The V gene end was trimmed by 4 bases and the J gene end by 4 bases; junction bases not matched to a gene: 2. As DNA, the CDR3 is TGTGCCAGCAGTTCCGGACAGGGCTATGGCTACACCTTC. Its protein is CASSSGQGYGYTF.

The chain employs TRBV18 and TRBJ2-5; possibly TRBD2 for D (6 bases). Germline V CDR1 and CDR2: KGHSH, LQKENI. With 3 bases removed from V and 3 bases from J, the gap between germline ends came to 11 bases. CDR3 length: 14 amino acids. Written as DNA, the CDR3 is TGTGCCAGCTCACCGGCGGGGTCGGAAGAGACCCAGTACTTC. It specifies CASSPAGSEETQYF.

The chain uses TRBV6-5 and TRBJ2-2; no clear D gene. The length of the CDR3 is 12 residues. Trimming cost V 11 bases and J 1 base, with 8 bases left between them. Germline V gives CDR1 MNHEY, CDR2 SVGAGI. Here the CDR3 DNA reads TGTGCCTCCAAGCTGAACACCGGGGAGCTGTTTTTT. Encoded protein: CASKLNTGELFF.

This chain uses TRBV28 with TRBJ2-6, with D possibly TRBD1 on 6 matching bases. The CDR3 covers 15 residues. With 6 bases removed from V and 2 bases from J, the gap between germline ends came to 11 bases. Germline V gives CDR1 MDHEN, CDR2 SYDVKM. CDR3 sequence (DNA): TGTGCCAGCAGGATACAGGGTGCTGGGGCCAACGTCCTGACTTTC. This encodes CASRIQGAGANVLTF.

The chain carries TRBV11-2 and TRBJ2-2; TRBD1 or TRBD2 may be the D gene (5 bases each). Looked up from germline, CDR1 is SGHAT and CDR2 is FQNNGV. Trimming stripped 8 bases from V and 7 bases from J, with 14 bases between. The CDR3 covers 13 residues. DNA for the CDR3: TGTGCCAGCCAGAGGAATGGGGGCGGGGAGCTGTTTTTT. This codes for CASQRNGGGELFF.

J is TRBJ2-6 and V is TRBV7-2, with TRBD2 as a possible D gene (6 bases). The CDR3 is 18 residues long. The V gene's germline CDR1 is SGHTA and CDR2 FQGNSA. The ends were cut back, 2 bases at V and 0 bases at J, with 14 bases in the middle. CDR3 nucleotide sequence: TGTGCCAGCAGCTTAAGCGGGCAGGGTTTCTCTGGGGCCAACGTCCTGACTTTC. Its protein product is CASSLSGQGFSGANVLTF.

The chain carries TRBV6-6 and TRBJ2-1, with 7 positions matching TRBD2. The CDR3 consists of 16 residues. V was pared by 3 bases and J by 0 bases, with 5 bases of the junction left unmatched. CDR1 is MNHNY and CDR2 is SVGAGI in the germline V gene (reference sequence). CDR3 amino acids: CASSYLLADSYNEQFF. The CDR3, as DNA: TGTGCCAGCAGTTATCTTCTAGCGGACTCCTACAATGAGCAGTTCTTC.

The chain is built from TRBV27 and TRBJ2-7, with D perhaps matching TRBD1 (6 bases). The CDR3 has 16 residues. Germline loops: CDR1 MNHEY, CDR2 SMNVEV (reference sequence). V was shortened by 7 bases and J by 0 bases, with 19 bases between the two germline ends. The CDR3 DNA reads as TGTGCCAGCAAACACCGGAACCAGGGGAGCTCCTACGAGCAGTACTTC. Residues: CASKHRNQGSSYEQYF.

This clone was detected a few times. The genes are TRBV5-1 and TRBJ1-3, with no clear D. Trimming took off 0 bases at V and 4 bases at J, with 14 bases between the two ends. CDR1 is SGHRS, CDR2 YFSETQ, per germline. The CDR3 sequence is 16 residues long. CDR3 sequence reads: CASSLAGPLRGNTIYF. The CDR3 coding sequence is TGCGCCAGCAGCTTGGCCGGGCCTCTGAGGGGAAACACCATATATTTT.

The CDR3 sequence: CASSFSAVTEAFF. The CDR3 region has the DNA TGTGCCAGCAGCTTCTCTGCGGTCACTGAAGCTTTCTTT. The chain couples TRBV7-9 to TRBJ1-1, with D uncertain. CDR3 size: 13 residues. Per the germline V gene, CDR1 is SEHNR and CDR2 is FQNEAQ (reference sequence). V dropped 3 bases and J dropped 4 bases, with 9 bases sitting between them.

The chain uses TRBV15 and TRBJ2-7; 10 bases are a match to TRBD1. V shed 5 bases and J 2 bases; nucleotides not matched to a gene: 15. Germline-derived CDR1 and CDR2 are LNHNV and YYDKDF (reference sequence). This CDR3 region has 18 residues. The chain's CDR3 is CATSGRAETGGLPYEQYF. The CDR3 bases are TGTGCCACCAGCGGTCGGGCAGAGACAGGGGGCCTTCCCTACGAGCAGTACTTC.

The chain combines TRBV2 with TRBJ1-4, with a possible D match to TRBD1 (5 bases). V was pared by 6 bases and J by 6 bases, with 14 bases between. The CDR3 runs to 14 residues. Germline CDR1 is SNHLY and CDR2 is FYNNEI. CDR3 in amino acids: CASSEQGGDEKLFF. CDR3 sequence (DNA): TGTGCCAGCAGCGAACAAGGAGGGGATGAAAAACTGTTTTTT.

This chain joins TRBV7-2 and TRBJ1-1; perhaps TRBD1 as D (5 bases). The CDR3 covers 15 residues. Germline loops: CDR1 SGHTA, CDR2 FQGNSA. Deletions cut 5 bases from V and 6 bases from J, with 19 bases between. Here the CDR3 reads CASSHVVGLAAEAFF. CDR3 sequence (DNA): TGTGCCAGCAGCCACGTGGTGGGGCTAGCGGCTGAAGCTTTCTTT.

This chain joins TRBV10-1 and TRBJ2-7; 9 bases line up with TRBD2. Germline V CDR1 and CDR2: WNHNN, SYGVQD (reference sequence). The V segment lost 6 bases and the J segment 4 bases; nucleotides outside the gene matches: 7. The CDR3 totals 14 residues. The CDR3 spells CASSRSGGIYEQYF. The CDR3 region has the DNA TGCGCCAGCAGCCGAAGCGGGGGGATATACGAGCAGTACTTC.

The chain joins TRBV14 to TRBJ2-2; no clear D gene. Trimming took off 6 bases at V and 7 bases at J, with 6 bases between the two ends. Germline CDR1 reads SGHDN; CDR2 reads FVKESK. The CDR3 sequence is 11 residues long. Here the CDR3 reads CASRSVGELFF. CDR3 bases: TGTGCCAGCAGATCAGTCGGGGAGCTGTTTTTT.

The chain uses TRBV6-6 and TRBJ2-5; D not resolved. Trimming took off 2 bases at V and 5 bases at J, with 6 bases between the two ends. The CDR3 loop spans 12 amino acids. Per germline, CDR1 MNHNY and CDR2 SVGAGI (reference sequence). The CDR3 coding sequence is TGTGCCAGCAGTTACACGCCGGAGACCCAGTACTTC. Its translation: CASSYTPETQYF.

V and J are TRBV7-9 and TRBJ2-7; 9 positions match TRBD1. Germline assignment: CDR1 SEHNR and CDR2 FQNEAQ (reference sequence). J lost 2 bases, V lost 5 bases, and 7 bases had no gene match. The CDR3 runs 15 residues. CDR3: CASSITGGWTYEQYF. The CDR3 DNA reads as TGTGCCAGCAGCATCACAGGGGGCTGGACCTACGAGCAGTACTTC.

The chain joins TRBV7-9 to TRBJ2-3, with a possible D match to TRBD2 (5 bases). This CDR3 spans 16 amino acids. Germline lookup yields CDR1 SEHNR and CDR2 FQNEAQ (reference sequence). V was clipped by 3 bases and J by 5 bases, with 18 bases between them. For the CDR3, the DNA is TGTGCCAGCAGCTTGATCGGAGGCTCGACTCAAGATACGCAGTATTTT. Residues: CASSLIGGSTQDTQYF.

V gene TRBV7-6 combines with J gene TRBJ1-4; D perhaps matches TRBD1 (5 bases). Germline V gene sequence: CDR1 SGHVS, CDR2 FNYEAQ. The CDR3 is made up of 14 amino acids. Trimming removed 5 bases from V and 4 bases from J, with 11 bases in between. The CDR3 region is CASSPTTVNEKLFF. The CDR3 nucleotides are TGTGCCAGCAGCCCCACGACAGTTAATGAAAAACTGTTTTTT.